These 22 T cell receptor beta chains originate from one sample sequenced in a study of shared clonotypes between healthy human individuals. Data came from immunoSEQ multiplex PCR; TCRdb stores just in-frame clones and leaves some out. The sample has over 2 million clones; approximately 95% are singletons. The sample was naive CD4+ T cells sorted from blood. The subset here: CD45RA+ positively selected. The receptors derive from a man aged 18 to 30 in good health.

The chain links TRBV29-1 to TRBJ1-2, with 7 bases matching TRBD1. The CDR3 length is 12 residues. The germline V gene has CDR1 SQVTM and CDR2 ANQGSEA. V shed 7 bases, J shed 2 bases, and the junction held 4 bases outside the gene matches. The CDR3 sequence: CSGRDRNYGYTF. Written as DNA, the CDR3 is TGCAGCGGAAGGGACAGAAACTATGGCTACACCTTC.

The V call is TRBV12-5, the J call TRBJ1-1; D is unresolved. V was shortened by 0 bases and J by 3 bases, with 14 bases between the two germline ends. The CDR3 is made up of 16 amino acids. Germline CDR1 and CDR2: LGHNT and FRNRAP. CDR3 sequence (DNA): TGTGCTAGTGGTTTGGTACTCAATCATGAGGACACTGAAGCTTTCTTT. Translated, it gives CASGLVLNHEDTEAFF. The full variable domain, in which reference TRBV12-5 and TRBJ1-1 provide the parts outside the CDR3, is DARVTQTPRHKVTEMGQEVTMRCQPILGHNTVFWYRQTMMQGLELLAYFRNRAPLDDSGMPKDRFSAEMPDATLATLKIQPSEPRDSAVYFCASGLVLNHEDTEAFFGQGTRLTVV.

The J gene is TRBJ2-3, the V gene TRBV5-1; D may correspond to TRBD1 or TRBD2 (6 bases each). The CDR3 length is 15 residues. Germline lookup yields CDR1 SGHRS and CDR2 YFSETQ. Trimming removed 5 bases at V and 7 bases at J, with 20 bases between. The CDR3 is CASRLSVSGAYTQYF. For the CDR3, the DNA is TGCGCCAGCAGACTGAGCGTCTCGGGGGCGTATACGCAGTATTTT.

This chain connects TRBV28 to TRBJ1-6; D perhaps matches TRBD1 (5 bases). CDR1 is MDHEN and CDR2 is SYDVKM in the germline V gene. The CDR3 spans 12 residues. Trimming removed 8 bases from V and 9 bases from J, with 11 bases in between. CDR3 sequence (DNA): TGTGCCAGCTTTCTCGGGGCTTCACCCCTCCACTTT. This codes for CASFLGASPLHF.

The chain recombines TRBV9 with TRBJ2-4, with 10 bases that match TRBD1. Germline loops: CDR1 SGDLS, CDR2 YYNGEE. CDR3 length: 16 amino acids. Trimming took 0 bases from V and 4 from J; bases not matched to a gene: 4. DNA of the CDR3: TGTGCCAGCAGCGTAGCTTGGACAGGGGGGAAAAACATTCAGTACTTC. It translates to CASSVAWTGGKNIQYF. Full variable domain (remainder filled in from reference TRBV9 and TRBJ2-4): DSGVTQTPKHLITATGQRVTLRCSPRSGDLSVYWYQQSLDQGLQFLIQYYNGEERAKGNILERFSAQQFPDLHSELNLSSLELGDSALYFCASSVAWTGGKNIQYFGAGTRLSVL.

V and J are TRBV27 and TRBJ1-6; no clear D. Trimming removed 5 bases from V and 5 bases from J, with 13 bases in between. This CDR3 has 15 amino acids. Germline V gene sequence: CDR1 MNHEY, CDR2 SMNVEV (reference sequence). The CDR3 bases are TGTGCCAGCAGTGTCCTCCCTGGGAATAATTCACCCCTCCACTTT. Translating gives CASSVLPGNNSPLHF.

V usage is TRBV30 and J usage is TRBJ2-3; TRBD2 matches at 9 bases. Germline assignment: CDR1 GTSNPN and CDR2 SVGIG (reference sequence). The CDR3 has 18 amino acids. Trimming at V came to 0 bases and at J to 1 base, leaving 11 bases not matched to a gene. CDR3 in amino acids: CAWSVPSGGSGGTDTQYF. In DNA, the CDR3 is TGTGCCTGGAGTGTACCCAGCGGGGGGTCTGGGGGCACAGATACGCAGTATTTT.

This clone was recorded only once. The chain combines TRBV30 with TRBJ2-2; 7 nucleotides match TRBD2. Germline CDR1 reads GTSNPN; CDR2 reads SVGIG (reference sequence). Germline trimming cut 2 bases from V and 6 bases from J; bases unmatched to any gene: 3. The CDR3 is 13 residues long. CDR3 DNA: TGTGCCTGGAGTCGGCTAGCGGCCGGGGAGCTGTTTTTT. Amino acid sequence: CAWSRLAAGELFF.

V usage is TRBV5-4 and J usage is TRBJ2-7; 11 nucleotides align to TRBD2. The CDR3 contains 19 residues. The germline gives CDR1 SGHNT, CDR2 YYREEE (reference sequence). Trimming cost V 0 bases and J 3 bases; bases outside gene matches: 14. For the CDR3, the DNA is TGTGCCAGCAGCTTGGAGGGACTAGCGGCCCCACGGGACTACTACGAGCAGTACTTC. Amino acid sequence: CASSLEGLAAPRDYYEQYF.

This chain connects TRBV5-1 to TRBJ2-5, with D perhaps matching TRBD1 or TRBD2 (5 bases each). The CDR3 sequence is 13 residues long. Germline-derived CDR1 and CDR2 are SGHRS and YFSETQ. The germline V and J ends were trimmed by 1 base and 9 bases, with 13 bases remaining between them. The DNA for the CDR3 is TGCGCCAGCAGCTTGACAGGTCAGGGAGCCCAGTACTTC. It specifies CASSLTGQGAQYF.

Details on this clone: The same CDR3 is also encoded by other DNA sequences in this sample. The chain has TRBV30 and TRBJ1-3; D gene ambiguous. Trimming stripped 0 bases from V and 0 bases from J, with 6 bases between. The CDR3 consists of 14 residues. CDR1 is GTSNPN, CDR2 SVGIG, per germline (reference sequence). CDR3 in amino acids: CAWSVRSSGNTIYF. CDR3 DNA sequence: TGTGCCTGGAGTGTTCGCAGCTCTGGAAACACCATATATTTT.

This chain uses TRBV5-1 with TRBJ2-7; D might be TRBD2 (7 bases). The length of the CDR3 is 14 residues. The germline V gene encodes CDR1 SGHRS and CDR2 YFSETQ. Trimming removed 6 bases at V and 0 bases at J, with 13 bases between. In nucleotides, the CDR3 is TGCGCCAGCACGGGGGGCTCAAGCTCCTACGAGCAGTACTTC. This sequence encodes CASTGGSSSYEQYF. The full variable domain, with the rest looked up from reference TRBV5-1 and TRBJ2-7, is KAGVTQTPRYLIKTRGQQVTLSCSPISGHRSVSWYQQTPGQGLQFLFEYFSETQRNKGNFPGRFSGRQFSNSRSEMNVSTLELGDSALYLCASTGGSSSYEQYFGPGTRLTVT.

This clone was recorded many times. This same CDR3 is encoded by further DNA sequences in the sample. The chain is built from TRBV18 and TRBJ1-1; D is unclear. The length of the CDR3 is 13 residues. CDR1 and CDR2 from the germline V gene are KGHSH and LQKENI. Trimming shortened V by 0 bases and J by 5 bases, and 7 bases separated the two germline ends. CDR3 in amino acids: CASSPPGRTEAFF. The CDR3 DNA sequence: TGTGCCAGCTCACCACCAGGGAGGACTGAAGCTTTCTTT.

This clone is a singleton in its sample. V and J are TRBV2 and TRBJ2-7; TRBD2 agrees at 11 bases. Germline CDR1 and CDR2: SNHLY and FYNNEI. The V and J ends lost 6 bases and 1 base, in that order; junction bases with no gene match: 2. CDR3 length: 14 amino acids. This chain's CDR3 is CASRRTSGSYEQYF. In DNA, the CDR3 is TGTGCCAGCAGGAGGACTAGCGGGTCCTACGAGCAGTACTTC.

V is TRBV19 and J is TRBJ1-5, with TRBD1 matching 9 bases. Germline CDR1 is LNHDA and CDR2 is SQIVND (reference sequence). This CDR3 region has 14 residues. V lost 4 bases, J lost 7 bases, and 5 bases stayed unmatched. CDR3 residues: CASSNRDRVQPQHF. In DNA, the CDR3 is TGTGCCAGTAGTAACCGGGACAGGGTCCAGCCCCAGCATTTT.

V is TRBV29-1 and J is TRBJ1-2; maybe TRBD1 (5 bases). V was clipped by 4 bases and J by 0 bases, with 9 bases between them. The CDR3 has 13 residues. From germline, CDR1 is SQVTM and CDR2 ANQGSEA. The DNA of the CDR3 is TGCAGCGTTGCGGTAGGGGCTAACTATGGCTACACCTTC. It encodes CSVAVGANYGYTF. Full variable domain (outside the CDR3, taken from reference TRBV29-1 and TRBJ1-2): SAVISQKPSRDICQRGTSLTIQCQVDSQVTMMFWYRQQPGQSLTLIATANQGSEATYESGFVIDKFPISRPNLTFSTLTVSNMSPEDSSIYLCSVAVGANYGYTFGSGTRLTVV.

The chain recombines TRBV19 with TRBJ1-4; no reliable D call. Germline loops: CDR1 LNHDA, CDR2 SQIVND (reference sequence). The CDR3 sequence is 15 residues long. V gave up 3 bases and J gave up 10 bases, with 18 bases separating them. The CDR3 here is CASSIGGGGLGKLFF. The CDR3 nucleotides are TGTGCCAGTAGTATTGGCGGAGGAGGCCTCGGAAAACTGTTTTTT.

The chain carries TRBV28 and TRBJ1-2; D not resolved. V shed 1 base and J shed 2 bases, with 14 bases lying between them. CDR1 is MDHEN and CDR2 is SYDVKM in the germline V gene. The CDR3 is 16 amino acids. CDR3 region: CASSLSLSGENYGYTF. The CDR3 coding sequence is TGTGCCAGCAGTTTATCATTGAGCGGGGAAAACTATGGCTACACCTTC.

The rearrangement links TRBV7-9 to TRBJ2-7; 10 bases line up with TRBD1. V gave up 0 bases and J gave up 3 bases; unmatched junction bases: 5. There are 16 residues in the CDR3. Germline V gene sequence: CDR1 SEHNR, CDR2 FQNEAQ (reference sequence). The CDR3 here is CASSLAGTGVGYEQYF. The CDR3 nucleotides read TGTGCCAGCAGCTTAGCTGGGACAGGGGTAGGCTACGAGCAGTACTTC.

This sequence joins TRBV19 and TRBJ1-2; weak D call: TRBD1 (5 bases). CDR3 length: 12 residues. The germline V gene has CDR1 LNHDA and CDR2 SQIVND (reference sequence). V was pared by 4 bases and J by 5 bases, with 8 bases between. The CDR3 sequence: CASSTTEYGYTF. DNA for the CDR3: TGTGCCAGTAGTACGACAGAGTATGGCTACACCTTC.

The CDR3 here is CASSHDRDQPQHF. As DNA, the CDR3 is TGTGCCAGCAGCCACGACAGGGATCAGCCCCAGCATTTT. This chain connects TRBV7-2 to TRBJ1-5; TRBD1 aligns across 7 bases. V trimming: 5 bases; J trimming: 5 bases; junction bases outside the gene matches: 3. This CDR3 spans 13 amino acids. Germline CDR1 reads SGHTA; CDR2 reads FQGNSA.

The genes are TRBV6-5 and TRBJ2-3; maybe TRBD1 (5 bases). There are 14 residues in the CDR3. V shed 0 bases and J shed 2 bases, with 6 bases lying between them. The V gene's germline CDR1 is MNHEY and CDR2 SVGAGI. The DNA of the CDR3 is TGTGCCAGCAGTTACTCGACAGCCACAGATACGCAGTATTTT. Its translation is CASSYSTATDTQYF.